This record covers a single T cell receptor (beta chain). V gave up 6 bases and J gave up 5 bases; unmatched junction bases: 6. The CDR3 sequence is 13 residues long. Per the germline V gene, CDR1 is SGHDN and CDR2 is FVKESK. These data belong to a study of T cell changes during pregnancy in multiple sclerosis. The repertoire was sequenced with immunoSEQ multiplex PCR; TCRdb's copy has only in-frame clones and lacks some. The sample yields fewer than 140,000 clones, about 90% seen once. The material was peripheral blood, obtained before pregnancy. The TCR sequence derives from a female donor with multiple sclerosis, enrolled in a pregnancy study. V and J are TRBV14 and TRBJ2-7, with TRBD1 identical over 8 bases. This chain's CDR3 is CASRPDRVHEQYF. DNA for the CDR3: TGTGCCAGCAGACCGGACAGGGTCCACGAGCAGTACTTC.